Each of the 13 T cell receptor beta chains below was sequenced from the same sample in a study of shared clonotypes between healthy human individuals. Clones were read by immunoSEQ multiplex PCR, and TCRdb kept only the in-frame ones, dropping some. In the table there are a few million clones, 93% of which are singletons. The sequencing input was naive CD4+ T cells from PBMCs. Specified subset: CD45RA+ positively selected. The receptors stem from a man in his late teens or twenties in good health. Some clones in this sample may be carry-over from other donors' samples.

The V call is TRBV4-1, the J call TRBJ2-2, with D perhaps TRBD2 (6 bases). CDR1 is MGHRA, CDR2 YSYEKL, per germline. Trimming pared 3 bases from V and 6 bases from J, leaving 17 bases between. The CDR3 contains 16 residues. CDR3 coding DNA: TGCGCCAGCAGCCAGTATAGCGGCGCCATCTCCGGGGAGCTGTTTTTT. Translating gives CASSQYSGAISGELFF.

This CDR3 reads CASSLRQYNEQFF. The CDR3 region has the DNA TGTGCCAGCAGCTTAAGGCAGTACAATGAGCAGTTCTTC. This chain links TRBV7-6 with TRBJ2-1, with no clear D. The CDR3 loop spans 13 amino acids. The V gene's germline CDR1 is SGHVS and CDR2 FNYEAQ. Deletions cut 2 bases from V and 4 bases from J, with 6 bases between.

This clone has more than one count but fewer than ten. This sample also contains other DNA sequences that code for the same CDR3. This sequence joins TRBV2 and TRBJ2-1; D is unresolved. The CDR3 has 10 amino acids. V was trimmed by 6 bases and J by 6 bases, leaving 3 bases between them. In germline, CDR1 is SNHLY, CDR2 FYNNEI. CDR3 amino acids: CASRSNEQFF. As DNA, the CDR3 is TGTGCCAGCAGGAGCAATGAGCAGTTCTTC.

The V and J genes are TRBV5-1 and TRBJ2-3; 7 nucleotides align to TRBD1. Germline V gene lookup returns CDR1 SGHRS and CDR2 YFSETQ. The trim removed 0 bases at V and 1 base at J, leaving 5 bases unmatched. The CDR3 length is 16 residues. The CDR3 is CASSLAPDRGTDTQYF. Here the CDR3 DNA reads TGCGCCAGCAGCTTGGCTCCTGACAGGGGCACAGATACGCAGTATTTT.

A word on this clone: The same CDR3 also results from other DNA sequences found in this sample. V gene TRBV7-2 combines with J gene TRBJ1-4; D unresolved. The CDR3 totals 15 residues. Looked up from germline, CDR1 is SGHTA and CDR2 is FQGNSA. Trimming pared 6 bases from V and 3 bases from J, leaving 14 bases between. CDR3 in DNA: TGTGCCAGCAGATCCTCGGCCACGGCTAATGAAAAACTGTTTTTT. The encoded protein is CASRSSATANEKLFF.

This clone appeared a single time. The gene calls are TRBV7-8 and TRBJ1-1; a weak D match, TRBD1 (5 bases). V lost 1 base, J lost 5 bases, and 17 bases lay in between. Germline assignment: CDR1 SGHVS and CDR2 FQNEAQ. The CDR3 consists of 16 residues. This CDR3 is CASSLDSRQGGTEAFF. CDR3 nucleotides: TGTGCCAGCAGCTTAGATTCCCGGCAGGGAGGAACTGAAGCTTTCTTT.

This clone was recorded a few times. This sample includes further DNA sequences coding for the same CDR3. The chain recombines TRBV2 with TRBJ1-5; D perhaps matches TRBD1 (5 bases). Trimming removed 8 bases from V and 1 base from J, with 9 bases in between. The CDR3 runs 13 residues. Germline-derived CDR1 and CDR2 are SNHLY and FYNNEI. The CDR3 region is CASRRDSNQPQHF. For the CDR3, the DNA is TGTGCCAGCCGCCGGGACAGCAATCAGCCCCAGCATTTT.

The V gene is TRBV2, the J gene TRBJ1-5, with a possible D match to TRBD1 (6 bases). Between the trimmed V and J ends, which lost 10 bases and 6 bases, there was a span of 19 bases. The CDR3 spans 14 residues. In germline, CDR1 is SNHLY, CDR2 FYNNEI. This chain's CDR3 is CATGRQAPSQPQHF. Written as DNA, the CDR3 is TGTGCCACAGGTCGACAGGCCCCCAGTCAGCCCCAGCATTTT.

CDR3 sequence (DNA): TGTGCCAGCAGTTCCTACTCCCAGGGGCCGCCCCCATACACCTTC. Its translation: CASSSYSQGPPPYTF. This rearrangement joins TRBV27 to TRBJ1-2; D is perhaps TRBD1 (6 bases). V was pared by 4 bases and J by 11 bases, with 23 bases between. The CDR3 length is 15 residues. Germline assignment: CDR1 MNHEY and CDR2 SMNVEV (reference sequence).

This sequence joins TRBV19 and TRBJ2-3, with D perhaps matching TRBD2 (6 bases). The CDR3 is 16 amino acids. Germline CDR1 LNHDA, CDR2 SQIVND (reference sequence). V was cut by 1 base and J by 2 bases, with 13 bases left in between. The CDR3, as DNA: TGTGCCAGTAGTATAGGCGGGACGGCTTACACAGATACGCAGTATTTT. Translating gives CASSIGGTAYTDTQYF.

The rearrangement links TRBV18 to TRBJ2-2; tentatively, D is TRBD2 (6 bases). Deletions cut 0 bases from V and 5 bases from J, with 10 bases between. Germline-derived CDR1 and CDR2 are KGHSH and LQKENI. This CDR3 region has 15 residues. CDR3 sequence reads: CASSPPGGATGELFF. The CDR3 DNA reads as TGTGCCAGCTCACCACCCGGAGGGGCGACCGGGGAGCTGTTTTTT.

This clone was detected only a few times. Other DNA sequences from this sample encode an identical CDR3 as well. The chain joins TRBV28 to TRBJ2-1; D not resolved. Germline-derived CDR1 and CDR2 are MDHEN and SYDVKM. There are 11 residues in the CDR3. Trimming stripped 2 bases from V and 7 bases from J, with 3 bases between. The CDR3 nucleotides read TGTGCCAGCAGTTTAGAGAATGAGCAGTTCTTC. This encodes CASSLENEQFF.

Only one count was recorded for this clone. The chain carries TRBV11-2 and TRBJ2-3, with 12 bases aligning to TRBD2. Looked up from germline, CDR1 is SGHAT and CDR2 is FQNNGV. The CDR3 has 16 amino acids. The V and J ends lost 6 bases and 4 bases, in that order; junction bases with no gene match: 8. The CDR3 coding sequence is TGTGCCAGCAGGTCTCTAGCGGGAGGGTATTCAGATACGCAGTATTTT. The encoded protein is CASRSLAGGYSDTQYF.